The 21 T cell receptor beta chains below were found in one sample sequenced in a study of neurological immune-mediated disorders. MiXCR, applied by TCRdb to the 5' RACE reads, yields one record per CDR3 protein. The sample consists of 75,000 to 95,000 distinct CDR3 sequences, about 15% of them appearing once. Input material: PBMCs. Source of these receptors: a middle-aged woman in good health.

At least ten counts were recorded for this clonotype. In DNA, the CDR3 is TGTGCCAGCAGCCAGGGACTAGCGGGGCGCACAGATACGCAGTATTTT. This translates into CASSQGLAGRTDTQYF. This chain uses TRBV5-5 with TRBJ2-3; 13 nucleotides agree with TRBD2. With V trimmed by 4 bases and J by 1 base, 3 bases remained unmatched. Germline V gene data show CDR1 as SGHKS and CDR2 as YYEKEE (reference sequence). The CDR3 extends over 16 amino acids.

This clonotype was counted many times. The chain combines TRBV12-3 or TRBV12-4 with TRBJ1-6; no definite D call. This CDR3 is built from 15 residues. The V end lost 4 bases, the J end lost 6 bases, and 13 bases lay between the germline ends. CDR3 residues: CASSSGWSVNSPLHF. The CDR3 bases are TGTGCCAGCAGTTCGGGTTGGAGCGTTAATTCACCCCTCCACTTT.

This clonotype was recorded many times. The V and J genes are TRBV7-8 and TRBJ1-6, with D hard to call. V was cut by 1 base and J by 4 bases, with 5 bases left in between. The V gene's germline CDR1 is SGHVS and CDR2 FQNEAQ. CDR3 length: 14 amino acids. As DNA, the CDR3 is TGTGCCAGCAGCTTAGATGGATATAATTCACCCCTCCACTTT. This encodes CASSLDGYNSPLHF.

This clonotype was seen many times. The chain carries TRBV27 and TRBJ2-1, with a tentative D call TRBD2 (6 bases). This CDR3 region has 14 residues. Between the trimmed V and J ends, which lost 3 bases and 5 bases, there was a span of 11 bases. Germline V lookup: CDR1 MNHEY, CDR2 SMNVEV (reference sequence). The DNA for the CDR3 is TGTGCCAGCAGTTTGGCTGGGAGGCACAATGAGCAGTTCTTC. Protein product: CASSLAGRHNEQFF.

This clonotype was recorded many times. V and J are TRBV20-1 and TRBJ2-5; TRBD1 matches 9 bases. The V segment lost 5 bases and the J segment 4 bases; nucleotides outside the gene matches: 8. Germline V gives CDR1 DFQATT, CDR2 SNEGSKA (reference sequence). The CDR3 has 14 residues. CDR3: CSAGTDRGRETQYF. CDR3 nucleotides: TGCAGTGCTGGGACGGACAGGGGCCGAGAGACCCAGTACTTC.

This clonotype has just a few counts. This chain links TRBV20-1 with TRBJ2-3; 13 bases align to TRBD2. Germline V CDR1 and CDR2: DFQATT, SNEGSKA (reference sequence). J was trimmed by 1 base and V by 1 base; bases with no gene match: 11. This CDR3 is 19 amino acids long. In DNA, the CDR3 is TGCAGTGCTAGAGTACGGGGACTAGCGGGACTCGGTGGCACAGATACGCAGTATTTT. Residues: CSARVRGLAGLGGTDTQYF.

Many counts were recorded for this clonotype. This chain connects TRBV4-3 to TRBJ1-2, with TRBD1 as a possible D gene (6 bases). Germline CDR1 LGHNA, CDR2 YSLEER. The V gene lost 0 bases and the J gene lost 4 bases, with 12 bases spanning the gap. This CDR3 has 15 amino acids. The CDR3 sequence is CASSQERGGGYGYTF. The CDR3 coding sequence is TGCGCCAGCAGCCAAGAGAGGGGGGGCGGCTATGGCTACACCTTC.

This clonotype was counted a single time. This chain links TRBV10-3 with TRBJ2-5; D possibly corresponds to TRBD1 (8 bases). The V gene's germline CDR1 is ENHRY and CDR2 SYGVKD. This CDR3 spans 15 amino acids. The V and J ends lost 8 bases and 5 bases respectively, with 21 bases between them. The CDR3 bases are TGTGCCATCGGGACAGGACGGGGGGCGAGGGAGACCCAGTACTTC. Encoded protein: CAIGTGRGARETQYF.

This clonotype was seen only once. V gene TRBV5-1 combines with J gene TRBJ2-1; TRBD2 matches at 12 bases. V trimming: 3 bases; J trimming: 5 bases; junction bases outside the gene matches: 6. This CDR3 has 16 amino acids. CDR1 SGHRS and CDR2 YFSETQ come from the germline V gene. Here the CDR3 DNA reads TGCGCCAGCAGCTCGCAAGGACTAGCGGGGAACAATGAGCAGTTCTTC. Its translation: CASSSQGLAGNNEQFF.

This clonotype appeared many times. The chain carries TRBV28 and TRBJ1-1, with D unresolved. Trimming took off 7 bases at V and 0 bases at J, with 9 bases between the two ends. Germline assignment: CDR1 MDHEN and CDR2 SYDVKM. The CDR3 covers 13 residues. The CDR3 here is CASKERMNTEAFF. CDR3 coding DNA: TGTGCCAGCAAGGAACGGATGAACACTGAAGCTTTCTTT.

Ten or more counts support this clonotype. The V call is TRBV20-1, the J call TRBJ1-1; D remains unclear. Germline loops: CDR1 DFQATT, CDR2 SNEGSKA (reference sequence). This CDR3 has 13 residues. V lost 5 bases and J lost 0, with 10 bases in between. The CDR3 reads CSAPRRMNTEAFF. For the CDR3, the DNA is TGCAGTGCTCCGCGACGGATGAACACTGAAGCTTTCTTT.

The sample holds many counts of this clonotype. CDR3 residues: CASSLVSQVIQYF. DNA for the CDR3: TGCGCCAGCAGCTTGGTGTCGCAGGTCATTCAGTACTTC. This rearrangement joins TRBV5-1 to TRBJ2-4; no reliable D call. Germline CDR1 reads SGHRS; CDR2 reads YFSETQ. V shed 0 bases and J shed 9 bases, with 10 bases lying between them. CDR3 length equals 13 residues.

Many counts were recorded for this clonotype. The chain is built from TRBV5-5 and TRBJ2-3; a weak D match, TRBD2 (6 bases). This CDR3 region has 15 residues. V was clipped by 2 bases and J by 4 bases, with 14 bases between them. The germline CDR1 and CDR2 sequences are SGHKS and YYEKEE (reference sequence). The CDR3 DNA reads TGTGCCAGCAGCTTCAGTCCGGGGGACTCAGATACGCAGTATTTT. As protein: CASSFSPGDSDTQYF.

This clonotype was recorded many times. The rearrangement joins TRBV20-1 to TRBJ2-7; D is undetermined. Trimming left V 6 bases short and J 0 bases short, with 12 bases between. Germline-derived CDR1 and CDR2 are DFQATT and SNEGSKA (reference sequence). This CDR3 is built from 13 residues. CDR3 protein: CSALDPSSYEQYF. CDR3 DNA sequence: TGCAGTGCCCTGGACCCCAGCTCCTACGAGCAGTACTTC.

The chain couples TRBV5-1 to TRBJ2-4; 10 bases map to TRBD2. CDR1 is SGHRS and CDR2 is YFSETQ in the germline V gene. CDR3 length equals 14 residues. V lost 3 bases, J lost 6 bases, and 3 bases stayed unmatched. The CDR3 here is CASSSSGGLNIQYF. In DNA, the CDR3 is TGCGCCAGCAGCTCTAGCGGGGGCCTAAACATTCAGTACTTC.

This clonotype was seen ten or more times. J is TRBJ2-7 and V is TRBV6-2 or TRBV6-3; possible D gene TRBD1, 5 bases. Trimming removed 0 bases from V and 0 bases from J, with 18 bases in between. Germline CDR1 and CDR2: MNHEY and SVGEGT. The CDR3 is 18 amino acids. In DNA form, the CDR3 reads TGTGCCAGCAGTTACTCGACGGGCCGACAGCCTCTCTCCTACGAGCAGTACTTC. Residues: CASSYSTGRQPLSYEQYF.

In this sample, this clonotype turned up many times. J is TRBJ2-5 and V is TRBV5-1, with 7 bases fitting TRBD2. The V segment lost 1 base and the J segment 2 bases; nucleotides outside the gene matches: 5. Germline V lookup: CDR1 SGHRS, CDR2 YFSETQ. The CDR3 covers 15 residues. Written as DNA, the CDR3 is TGCGCCAGCAGCTTGAGTGGCGGGGGACAAGAGACCCAGTACTTC. Amino acid sequence: CASSLSGGGQETQYF.

This clonotype turned up a few times. The V call is TRBV12-3 or TRBV12-4, the J call TRBJ2-1; 9 bases align to TRBD2. The junction had 11 bases not matched to a gene; V was cut back by 6 bases and J by 5 bases. The CDR3 length is 16 residues. In DNA, the CDR3 is TGTGCCAGCAGCCCGAGGCGACTAGCGGTTGACAATGAGCAGTTCTTC. Its protein product is CASSPRRLAVDNEQFF.

This clonotype was observed many times. This chain connects TRBV6-1 to TRBJ2-7; D is possibly TRBD1 or TRBD2 (6 bases each). CDR3 length: 14 amino acids. Germline CDR1 reads MNHNS; CDR2 reads SASEGT. V dropped 2 bases and J dropped 5 bases, with 13 bases sitting between them. In DNA form, the CDR3 reads TGTGCCAGCAGTGAAATACAGGGACTTAACGAGCAGTACGTC. Its translation is CASSEIQGLNEQYV.

This clonotype was counted many times. V gene TRBV7-2 combines with J gene TRBJ2-7, with D possibly being TRBD2 (5 bases). The V gene's germline CDR1 is SGHTA and CDR2 FQGNSA. V dropped 6 bases and J dropped 2 bases, with 11 bases sitting between them. This CDR3 comprises 13 residues. The CDR3 sequence: CASRAAVTYEQYF. CDR3 coding DNA: TGTGCCAGCAGGGCAGCGGTTACCTACGAGCAGTACTTC.

This clonotype was seen at least ten times. J is TRBJ2-7 and V is TRBV6-5, with a weak D call TRBD2 (5 bases). Deletions cut 2 bases from V and 6 bases from J, with 17 bases between. There are 15 residues in the CDR3. CDR1 MNHEY and CDR2 SVGAGI come from the germline V gene. CDR3 bases: TGTGCCAGCAGTTACGATAGCCGAGGGTTGGGCGAGCAGTACTTC. Translated: CASSYDSRGLGEQYF.